Detailed here is one TCR beta chain. As originally analysed: Amplification of reference gene primers provided the estimated nucleated cell counts. Libraries were prepared by immunoSEQ multiplex PCR; TCRdb keeps only in-frame clonotypes and omits some of them. V, J and clone size derive from that table, while D and trimming were established from the DNA sequence. The sample includes 300,000 to 350,000 clones, around 91% of them seen just once. V lost 3 bases and J lost 1; bases outside the gene matches: 7. Germline V gene data show CDR1 as MGHRA and CDR2 as YSYEKL. CDR3 length: 17 residues. The sample originates from a study of blood T cell repertoires in COVID-19. Study summary: The study drew acute and convalescent COVID-19 samples from the United States, Italy and Spain. From T cells, B-cell-depleted T cells, or PBMCs came the material, which was cDNA or gDNA.

The sequencing input was peripheral blood. This sequence originates from a woman aged 18-30 years who had recovered from COVID-19. The chain employs TRBV4-1 and TRBJ2-3; TRBD2 matches 10 bases. CDR3 sequence reads: CASSQIWSGRGTDTQYF. Here the CDR3 DNA reads TGCGCCAGCAGCCAGATTTGGAGCGGGAGGGGCACAGATACGCAGTATTTT.